This T cell receptor (beta chain) is drawn from a study of OX40 agonist ivuxolimab in advanced cancers. Study as a whole: Patients received ivuxolimab, an intravenous treatment, every 2 weeks at 0.01 to 10 mg/kg.

The assay was immunoSEQ multiplex PCR, and TCRdb's table has in-frame clones only and misses some. The sample lists around 68,000 clones, about 88% occurring once. Concerning this clone: Antigen: not known.

Overall study results and limits: Normalized T-cell clonal expansion was also low in some nonresponders.

This specimen was CD4+ or CD8+ T cells sorted from blood, taken in a trial of the OX40 agonist ivuxolimab. The origin of this receptor is an adult with an advanced solid tumor such as melanoma, head and neck, liver or kidney cancer.

The CDR3 reads CASSFAGTANEQYF. CDR3 bases: TGTGCCAGCAGCTTTGCCGGGACCGCAAACGAGCAGTACTTC. The chain combines TRBV12-1 with TRBJ2-7. TRBV12-1 is a pseudogene locus. The CDR3 length is 14 residues.